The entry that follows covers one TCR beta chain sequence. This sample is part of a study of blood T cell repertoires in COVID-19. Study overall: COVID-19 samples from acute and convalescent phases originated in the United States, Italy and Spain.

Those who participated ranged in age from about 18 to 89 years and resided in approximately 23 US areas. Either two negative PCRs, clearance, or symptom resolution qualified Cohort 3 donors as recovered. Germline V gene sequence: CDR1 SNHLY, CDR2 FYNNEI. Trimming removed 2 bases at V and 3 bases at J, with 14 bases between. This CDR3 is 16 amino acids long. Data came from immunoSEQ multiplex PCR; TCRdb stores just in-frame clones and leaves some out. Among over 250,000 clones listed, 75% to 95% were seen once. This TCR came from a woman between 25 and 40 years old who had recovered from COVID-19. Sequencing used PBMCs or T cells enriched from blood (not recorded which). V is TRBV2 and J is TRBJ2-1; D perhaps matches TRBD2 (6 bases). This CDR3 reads CASSETGGASYNEQFF. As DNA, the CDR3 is TGTGCCAGCAGTGAAACCGGCGGGGCCAGCTACAATGAGCAGTTCTTC.